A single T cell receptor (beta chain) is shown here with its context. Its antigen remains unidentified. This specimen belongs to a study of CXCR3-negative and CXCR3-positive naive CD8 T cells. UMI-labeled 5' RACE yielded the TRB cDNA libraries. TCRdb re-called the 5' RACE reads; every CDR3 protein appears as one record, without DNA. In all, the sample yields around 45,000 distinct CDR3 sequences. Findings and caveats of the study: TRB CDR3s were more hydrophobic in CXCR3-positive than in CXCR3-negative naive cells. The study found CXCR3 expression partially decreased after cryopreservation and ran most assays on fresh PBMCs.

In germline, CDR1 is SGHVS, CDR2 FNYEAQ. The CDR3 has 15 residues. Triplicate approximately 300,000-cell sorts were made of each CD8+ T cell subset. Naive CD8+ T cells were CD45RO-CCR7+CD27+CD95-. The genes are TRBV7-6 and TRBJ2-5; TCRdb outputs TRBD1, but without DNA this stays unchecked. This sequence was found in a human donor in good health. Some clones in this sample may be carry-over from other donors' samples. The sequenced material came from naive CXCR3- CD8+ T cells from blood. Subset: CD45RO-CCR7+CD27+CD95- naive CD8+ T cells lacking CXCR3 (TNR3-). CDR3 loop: CASSQGTGTQETQYF.